The entry below describes one TCR beta chain. This clone appeared a few times. It has no known antigen specificity. One base away there is no much larger clone; base qualities are not given. The entry originates in a study of blood T cell repertoires in COVID-19 (dated by TCRdb to between 2020 and 2021). Regarding the study in general: The collaborator samples originated in the United States, Italy and Spain and spanned the acute and convalescent phases of COVID-19. The material from the prospective study consisted of cDNA or gDNA derived from T cells, B-cell-depleted T cells, or PBMCs. The dataset comprised deeply sampled blood TCRbeta repertoires from subjects exposed to, actively infected with, or recovered from COVID-19. A freely available public database, intended as a resource for researchers studying the immune response to SARS-CoV-2, is where the repertoires were released. Samples came from the ongoing ImmuneRACE study (first 160 participants) plus 1,254 subjects from 6 global collaborators. A de-identified subject ID, COVID-19 status, age in years and sex were almost always included in the sample metadata. Where available, HLA class I and class II types were taken from metadata supplied by the sample provider and were not determined by assay-based typing.

TCRbeta CDR3 regions were amplified from genomic DNA using the immunoSEQ Assay, a bias-controlled multiplex PCR. In the paper's pipeline: The number of nucleated cells in each sample was estimated from the amplification of reference gene primers within the assay. To quantify the absolute abundance of each unique TCRbeta CDR3 rearrangement, sequence reads were collapsed and filtered. For each sample, productive Simpson clonality was calculated as the square root of Simpson's diversity index across productive rearrangements. TCRdb stores this immuneACCESS table with in-frame sequences only. Part of the clones is absent; in the studies checked, under half of the shortfall reflects unresolved V genes, and no reason is known for the rest. That table supplies the V and J calls and clone size; D and trimming were determined from the DNA. The sample table records about 81,000 clones; roughly four fifths of these occur just once. The ten largest clones represent roughly a tenth of the sample.

Each collaborating institution followed its own protocols to collect whole blood in K2EDTA tubes. For TCRbeta analysis, collaborator samples were shipped as frozen whole blood, as isolated PBMCs, or as DNA extracted from either sample type. Points the paper makes about the study in general: The quantity of clinical and demographic metadata differed by source and by participant and was supplied without curation.

The specimen was peripheral blood. This clonotype originated in a man aged 55 to 69 with acute or convalescent COVID-19.

The DNA reads TGTGCCAGCACCCCGTCGCGGTTGAGCTATGGCTACACCTTC. Protein translation: CASTPSRLSYGYTF. The chain joins TRBV28 to TRBJ1-2; the D gene cannot be resolved reliably. The CDR3 runs 14 residues from the cysteine to the phenylalanine. The sequence is cut down to CDR3 DNA, 42 bases in frame from base 1. A distance of 16 bases separates the germline ends of V and J, which lose 7 bases and 4 bases respectively. Reading the germline V gene gives CDR1 MDHEN and CDR2 SYDVKM.